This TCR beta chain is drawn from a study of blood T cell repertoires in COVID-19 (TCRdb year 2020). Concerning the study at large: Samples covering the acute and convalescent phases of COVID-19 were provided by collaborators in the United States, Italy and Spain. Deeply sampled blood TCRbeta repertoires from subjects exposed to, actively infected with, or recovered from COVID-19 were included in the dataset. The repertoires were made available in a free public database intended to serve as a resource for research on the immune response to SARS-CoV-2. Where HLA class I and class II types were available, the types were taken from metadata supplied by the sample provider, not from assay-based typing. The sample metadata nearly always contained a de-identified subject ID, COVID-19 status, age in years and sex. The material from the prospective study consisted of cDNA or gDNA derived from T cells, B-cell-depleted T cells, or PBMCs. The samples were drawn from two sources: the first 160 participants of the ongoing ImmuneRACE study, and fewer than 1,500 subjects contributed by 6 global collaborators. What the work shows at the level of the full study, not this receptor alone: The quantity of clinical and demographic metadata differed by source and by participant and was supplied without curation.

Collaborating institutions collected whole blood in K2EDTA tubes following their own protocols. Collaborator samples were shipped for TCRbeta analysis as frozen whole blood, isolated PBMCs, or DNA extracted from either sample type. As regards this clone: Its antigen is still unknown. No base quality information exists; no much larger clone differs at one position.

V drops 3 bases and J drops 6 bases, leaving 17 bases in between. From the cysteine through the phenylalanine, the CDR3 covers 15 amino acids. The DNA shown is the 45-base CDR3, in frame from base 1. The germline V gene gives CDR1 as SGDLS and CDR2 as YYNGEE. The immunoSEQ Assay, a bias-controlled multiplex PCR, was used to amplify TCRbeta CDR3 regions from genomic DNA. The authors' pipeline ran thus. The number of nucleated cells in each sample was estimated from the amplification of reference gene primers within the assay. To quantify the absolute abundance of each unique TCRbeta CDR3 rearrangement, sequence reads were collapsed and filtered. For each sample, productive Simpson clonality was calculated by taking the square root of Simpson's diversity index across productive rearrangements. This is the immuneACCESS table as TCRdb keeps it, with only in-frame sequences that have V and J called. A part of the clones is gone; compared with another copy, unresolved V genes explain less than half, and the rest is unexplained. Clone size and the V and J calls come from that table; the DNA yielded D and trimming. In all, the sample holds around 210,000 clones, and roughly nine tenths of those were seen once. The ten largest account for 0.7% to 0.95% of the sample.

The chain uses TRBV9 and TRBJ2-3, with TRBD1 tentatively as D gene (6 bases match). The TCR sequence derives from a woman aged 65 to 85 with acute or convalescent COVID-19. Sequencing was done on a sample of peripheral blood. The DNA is TGTGCCAGCAGCGATCCAAGGGGGAGTGTGGATACGCAGTATTTT. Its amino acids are CASSDPRGSVDTQYF.